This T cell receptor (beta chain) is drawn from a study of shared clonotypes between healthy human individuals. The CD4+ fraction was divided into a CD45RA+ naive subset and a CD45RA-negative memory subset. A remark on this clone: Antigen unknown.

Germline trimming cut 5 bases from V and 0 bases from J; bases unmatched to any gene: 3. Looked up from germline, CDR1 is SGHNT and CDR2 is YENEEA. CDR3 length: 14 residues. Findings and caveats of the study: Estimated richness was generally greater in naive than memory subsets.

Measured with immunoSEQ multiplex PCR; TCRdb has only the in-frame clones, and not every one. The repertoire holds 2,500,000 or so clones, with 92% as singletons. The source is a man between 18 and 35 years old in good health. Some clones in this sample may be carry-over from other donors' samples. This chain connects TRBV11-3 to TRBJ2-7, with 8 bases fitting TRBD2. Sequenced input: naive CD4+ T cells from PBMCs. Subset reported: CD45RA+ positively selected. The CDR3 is CASSREGNSYEQYF. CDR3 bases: TGTGCCAGCAGCCGGGAGGGAAACTCCTACGAGCAGTACTTC. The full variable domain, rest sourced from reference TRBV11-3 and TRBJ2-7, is EAGVVQSPRYKIIEKKQPVAFWCNPISGHNTLYWYLQNLGQGPELLIRYENEEAVDDSQLPKDRFSAERLKGVDSTLKIQPAELGDSAVYLCASSREGNSYEQYFGPGTRLTVT.